This TCR beta chain was documented in a study of cytomegalovirus exposure and HLA in healthy donors. A remark on this clone: Its antigen is not known.

The PCR contained 60 Vbeta and 13 Jbeta primers. Produced via immunoSEQ multiplex PCR; TCRdb's table is partial and in-frame only. The sample includes some 150,000 clones, 75% of them seen just once. This CDR3 has 17 amino acids. The germline V gene encodes CDR1 SNHLY and CDR2 FYNNEI. The ends were cut back, 8 bases at V and 0 bases at J, with 20 bases in the middle. General study findings and limits: Some TCR beta chains (over 150 of them) were listed as cytomegalovirus-associated.

The chain links TRBV2 to TRBJ1-3; D is ambiguous. This TCR was sampled from a man between 40 and 49 years old in good health and CMV-seronegative. The specimen was PBMCs. This CDR3 is CASGMYFGVSSGNTIYF. The CDR3 coding sequence is TGTGCCAGCGGAATGTACTTCGGGGTGAGCTCTGGAAACACCATATATTTT. The whole variable domain, remainder taken from reference TRBV2 and TRBJ1-3, is EPEVTQTPSHQVTQMGQEVILRCVPISNHLYFYWYRQILGQKVEFLVSFYNNEISEKSEIFDDQFSVERPDGSNFTLKIRSTKLEDSAMYFCASGMYFGVSSGNTIYFGEGSWLTVV.